This T cell receptor beta chain appears in the sequencing data of a study of technical replicates of blood from a few donors. The CDR3 covers 17 residues. CDR1 and CDR2 (germline): LGHNA, YNFKEQ. V shed 3 bases and J 5 bases; nucleotides not matched to a gene: 11. Here immunoSEQ multiplex PCR was the method, and the copy in TCRdb shows in-frame clones only, minus some. The repertoire holds about 80,000 clones, with about 97% as singletons. V gene TRBV4-2 combines with J gene TRBJ2-7; 12 bases line up with TRBD2. The TCR originated in a human donor in good health. The sample taken for sequencing was T cells isolated from PBMCs. The CDR3 protein is CASSQGPSGRAVHEQYF. The CDR3 region has the DNA TGTGCCAGCAGCCAGGGGCCTAGCGGGAGGGCCGTCCACGAGCAGTACTTC.